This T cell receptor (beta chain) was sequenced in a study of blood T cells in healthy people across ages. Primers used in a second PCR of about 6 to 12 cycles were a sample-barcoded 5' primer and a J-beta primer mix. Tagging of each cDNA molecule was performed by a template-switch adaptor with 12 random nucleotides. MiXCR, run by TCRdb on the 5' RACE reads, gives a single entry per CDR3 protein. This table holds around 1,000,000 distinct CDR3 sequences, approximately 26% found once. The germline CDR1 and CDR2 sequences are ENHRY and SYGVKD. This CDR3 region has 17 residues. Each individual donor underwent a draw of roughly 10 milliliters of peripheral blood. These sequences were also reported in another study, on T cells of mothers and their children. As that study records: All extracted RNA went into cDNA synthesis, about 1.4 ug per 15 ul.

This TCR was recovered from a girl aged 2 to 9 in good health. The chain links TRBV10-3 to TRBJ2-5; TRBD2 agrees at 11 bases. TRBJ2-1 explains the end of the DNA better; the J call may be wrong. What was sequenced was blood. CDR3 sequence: CAISERTSGSNYNEQFF. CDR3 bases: TGTGCCATCAGTGAAAGGACTAGCGGGTCTAACTACAATGAGCAGTTCTTC.